The entry below describes one TCR beta chain. Its cognate antigen is unknown. This entry is derived from a study of cytomegalovirus exposure and HLA in healthy donors. Germline V gives CDR1 SGHTA, CDR2 FQGNSA. Trimming at V came to 6 bases and at J to 8 bases, leaving 6 bases not matched to a gene. This CDR3 comprises 13 residues. General study findings and limits: Looking again later, the authors saw that most CMV-associated TCR beta chains seemed HLA-restricted.

Use of 60 Vbeta and 13 Jbeta primers characterized the PCR. Sequencing was performed with immunoSEQ multiplex PCR; in TCRdb, only in-frame clones are kept and a portion is missing. The table lists about 200,000 clones, 79% of them singletons, with around 1.4% in the top ten. The chain joins TRBV7-2 to TRBJ2-2; 7 nucleotides agree with TRBD1. What was sequenced was PBMCs. This TCR was recovered from a girl aged 5-17 years in good health and CMV-seropositive. CDR3 amino acids: CASSFTGVGELFF. The CDR3 DNA sequence: TGTGCCAGCAGTTTTACAGGGGTTGGGGAGCTGTTTTTT.